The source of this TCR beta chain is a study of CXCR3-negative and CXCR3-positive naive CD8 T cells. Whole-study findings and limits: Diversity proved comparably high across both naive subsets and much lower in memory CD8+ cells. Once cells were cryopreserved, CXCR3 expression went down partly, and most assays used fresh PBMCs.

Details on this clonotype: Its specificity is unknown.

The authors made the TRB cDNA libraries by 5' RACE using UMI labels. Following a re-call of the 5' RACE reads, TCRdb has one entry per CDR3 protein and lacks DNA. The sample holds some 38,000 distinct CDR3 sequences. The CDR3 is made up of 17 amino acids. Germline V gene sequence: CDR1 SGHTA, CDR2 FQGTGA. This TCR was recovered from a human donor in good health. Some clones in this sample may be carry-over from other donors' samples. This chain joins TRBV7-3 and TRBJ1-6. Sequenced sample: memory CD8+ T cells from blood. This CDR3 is CASSLDGSHSYNSPLHF.